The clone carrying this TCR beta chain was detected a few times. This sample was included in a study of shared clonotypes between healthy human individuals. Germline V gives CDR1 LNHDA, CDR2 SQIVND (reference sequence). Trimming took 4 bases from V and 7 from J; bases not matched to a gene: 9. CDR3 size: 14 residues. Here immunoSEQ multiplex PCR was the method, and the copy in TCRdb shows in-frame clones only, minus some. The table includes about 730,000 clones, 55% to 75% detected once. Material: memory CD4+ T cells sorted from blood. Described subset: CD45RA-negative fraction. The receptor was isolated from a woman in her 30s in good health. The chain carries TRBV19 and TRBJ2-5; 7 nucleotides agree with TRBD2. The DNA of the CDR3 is TGTGCCAGTAGTACCAATAGCGGGTCAGGGACCCAGTACTTC. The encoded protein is CASSTNSGSGTQYF.